This T cell receptor beta chain was documented in a study of cytomegalovirus exposure and HLA in healthy donors. Regarding the study as a whole: A likely sequencing artifact accounted for one observed cluster of highly shared sequence variants. Analysis performed later found more than 15,000 TCR beta sequences associated with HLA alleles at 0.05 false discovery rate. Later work showed greater clonal expansion in HLA-associated TCR beta chains than in equally common others.

V was shortened by 0 bases and J by 3 bases, with 9 bases between the two germline ends. The V gene's germline CDR1 is SGHRS and CDR2 YFSETQ. The CDR3 runs to 14 residues. This clone was detected only once. The target antigen is unknown. In the PCR, 60 Vbeta and 13 Jbeta primers were used. The repertoire was sequenced with immunoSEQ multiplex PCR; TCRdb's copy has only in-frame clones and lacks some. This table holds over 95,000 clones, 74% found once. The clonotype comes from a human donor in good health. Sequencing used PBMCs. The chain is built from TRBV5-1 and TRBJ2-5; D gene unclear. The CDR3: CASSLASGEETQYF. The DNA of the CDR3 is TGCGCCAGCAGCTTGGCGTCCGGAGAAGAGACCCAGTACTTC.